Below are 7 T cell receptor beta chains sequenced from a single sample in a study of T-cell reconstitution after alpha-beta-depleted transplantation in children. For TCRbeta, the library was prepared with unique molecular identifiers. In TCRdb, the PCR reads were re-called with MiXCR into one record per CDR3 protein. The sample lists some 290,000 distinct CDR3 sequences; nearly 10% were seen once. The sequencing here drew on PBMCs from the stem cell graft donor, taken from the stem cell graft. These receptors originate from a human donor who donated a stem cell graft to a child with SCID.

This clonotype has only a few counts. The V call is TRBV19, the J call TRBJ2-1; D may be TRBD2 (7 bases). The V gene's germline CDR1 is LNHDA and CDR2 SQIVND (reference sequence). CDR3 length equals 15 residues. Trimming cost V 2 bases and J 7 bases, with 15 bases left between them. Here the CDR3 reads CASSITGGGPNEQFF. CDR3 DNA sequence: TGTGCCAGTAGTATAACTGGGGGGGGGCCTAATGAGCAGTTCTTC.

This clonotype was counted ten times or more. The chain links TRBV6-1 to TRBJ2-5, with D unresolved. The CDR3 has 14 amino acids. V lost 6 bases to trimming and J lost 5 bases, with 16 bases between them. Germline assignment: CDR1 MNHNS and CDR2 SASEGT. The CDR3 nucleotides are TGTGCCAGCAGCCCTCTCTTGGCGACGGAGACCCAGTACTTC. It encodes CASSPLLATETQYF.

This clonotype was seen only a few times. The chain is built from TRBV19 and TRBJ2-1; D uncertain. V was pared by 6 bases and J by 7 bases, with 16 bases between. This CDR3 is 14 amino acids long. Germline CDR1 and CDR2: LNHDA and SQIVND (reference sequence). CDR3 amino acids: CASSLPSRVNEQFF. The CDR3 DNA follows: TGTGCCAGTAGCTTACCGTCCCGAGTGAATGAGCAGTTCTTC.

Remarks on this clonotype: Sequence at one end of the junction differs from germline and may be a read error. The chain uses TRBV25-1 and TRBJ2-5; D is undetermined. Germline V gives CDR1 MGHDK, CDR2 SYGVNS. The CDR3 has 14 amino acids. CDR3 sequence reads: CASSESTAQETQYF. CDR3 nucleotides: TGTGCCAGCAGTGAATCAACAGCCCAAGAGACTCAGTACTTC.

This clonotype was counted between two and nine times. J is TRBJ2-1 and V is TRBV7-9; 9 bases are shared with TRBD2. The germline V gene encodes CDR1 SEHNR and CDR2 FQNEAQ (reference sequence). CDR3 length: 15 residues. Trimming took 3 bases from V and 3 from J; bases not matched to a gene: 3. The CDR3 region is CASSFPSGVYNEQFF. The CDR3 bases are TGTGCCAGCAGCTTCCCTAGCGGGGTCTACAATGAGCAGTTCTTC.

This clonotype was found a few times. The rearrangement uses TRBV2 and TRBJ2-1; possibly TRBD1 for D (5 bases). This CDR3 comprises 13 residues. V lost 1 base and J lost 8, with 9 bases in between. Germline V gene data show CDR1 as SNHLY and CDR2 as FYNNEI. The CDR3, as DNA: TGTGCCAGCAGTGAAGTCTCAGGGCATGAGCAGTTCTTC. Amino acid sequence: CASSEVSGHEQFF.

This clonotype was found a few times. The gene calls are TRBV5-1 and TRBJ2-2, with no clear D. The V end lost 3 bases, the J end lost 6 bases, and 15 bases lay between the germline ends. The CDR3 runs to 15 residues. Germline CDR1 is SGHRS and CDR2 is YFSETQ. CDR3 loop: CASSSLGTWAGELFF. The CDR3 DNA reads as TGCGCCAGCAGCTCCTTGGGCACGTGGGCCGGGGAGCTGTTTTTT.